What follows are 4 T cell receptor beta chains derived from one specimen sequenced in a study of cytomegalovirus exposure and HLA in healthy donors. Sequencing used immunoSEQ multiplex PCR; TCRdb keeps in-frame clones, though not all of them. This table has 150,000 to 200,000 clones, roughly 83% appearing once. The sequenced material came from PBMCs. Every receptor here comes from a woman aged 18-29 years in good health and CMV-seronegative.

The chain couples TRBV5-4 to TRBJ2-3; TRBD1 matches 8 bases. This CDR3 spans 15 amino acids. The germline CDR1 and CDR2 sequences are SGHNT and YYREEE (reference sequence). With V trimmed by 4 bases and J by 14 bases, 18 bases remained unmatched. The CDR3 DNA sequence: TGTGCCAGCAGCCCGGAAGACAGGGGCACATTCCCGGGGTATTTT. It specifies CASSPEDRGTFPGYF.

The chain uses TRBV7-9 and TRBJ1-2, with D unresolved. Trimming stripped 1 base from V and 2 bases from J, with 5 bases between. Germline lookup yields CDR1 SEHNR and CDR2 FQNEAQ (reference sequence). The CDR3 sequence is 13 residues long. Here the CDR3 DNA reads TGTGCCAGCAGCTTAGGTCTGAACTATGGCTACACCTTC. Protein product: CASSLGLNYGYTF.

The rearrangement uses TRBV19 and TRBJ1-1, with D perhaps TRBD1 (5 bases). The V end lost 3 bases, the J end lost 1 base, and 9 bases lay between the germline ends. The V gene's germline CDR1 is LNHDA and CDR2 SQIVND (reference sequence). The CDR3 is made up of 14 amino acids. The CDR3 here is CASSMGGRNTEAFF. The CDR3, as DNA: TGTGCCAGTAGTATGGGGGGAAGGAACACTGAAGCTTTCTTT.

V gene TRBV9 combines with J gene TRBJ1-4; TRBD1 might be the D (6 bases). The CDR3 runs 16 residues. The V gene lost 4 bases and the J gene lost 3 bases, with 16 bases spanning the gap. CDR1 is SGDLS, CDR2 YYNGEE, per germline. CDR3 nucleotide sequence: TGTGCCAGCAGCCTCCCTGAACAGGGCCCTAATGAAAAACTGTTTTTT. Protein sequence: CASSLPEQGPNEKLFF. Full variable domain (rest looked up from reference TRBV9 and TRBJ1-4): DSGVTQTPKHLITATGQRVTLRCSPRSGDLSVYWYQQSLDQGLQFLIQYYNGEERAKGNILERFSAQQFPDLHSELNLSSLELGDSALYFCASSLPEQGPNEKLFFGSGTQLSVL.